Presented here are 12 T cell receptor beta chains from one specimen sequenced in a study of CD8 T cells in ankylosing spondylitis (TCRdb year 2017). The library was generated by 5' RACE. Instrument used: Illumina HiSeq 2500. TCRdb redid the processing of the public reads, applying fastp at Q25 and MiXCR, and retained in-frame beta chains. Each record represents a unique CDR3 protein, reported with the most common genes and DNA among its rows. The sample table contains 350,000 or so distinct CDR3 sequences; only one count was recorded for under 15% of them. The ten largest clonotypes hold approximately 1.1% of the sample. The source material was blood, either unsorted or a sorted T cell fraction (not recorded which). These receptor sequences come from a male donor with ankylosing spondylitis or in good health (not recorded which).

This clonotype was picked up a small number of times. The genes are TRBV5-6 and TRBJ2-3, with TRBD1 matching 8 bases. Germline assignment: CDR1 SGHDT and CDR2 YYEEEE. The junction had 8 bases not matched to a gene; V was cut back by 4 bases and J by 4 bases. The CDR3 has 15 residues. CDR3 sequence: CASSKEGTGPDTQYF. For the CDR3, the DNA is TGTGCCAGCAGCAAGGAAGGGACAGGCCCAGATACGCAGTATTTT.

This clonotype was counted a few times. The J gene is TRBJ1-2, the V gene TRBV3-1; TRBD1 aligns across 10 bases. The CDR3 is 16 residues long. V was pared by 2 bases and J by 8 bases, with 11 bases of the junction left unmatched. Germline V lookup: CDR1 LGHDT, CDR2 YNNKEL (reference sequence). The CDR3 loop reads CASSQISWTGGMGYTF. DNA of the CDR3: TGTGCCAGCAGCCAAATCTCATGGACAGGGGGAATGGGCTACACCTTC.

The rearrangement links TRBV7-8 to TRBJ2-3, with D perhaps TRBD2 (7 bases). The ends were cut back, 7 bases at V and 6 bases at J, with 23 bases in the middle. Germline-derived CDR1 and CDR2 are SGHVS and FQNEAQ. The CDR3 totals 16 residues. The CDR3 nucleotides read TGTGCCAGCATTCTGGGGGGGGCCCTACAAGGGGATACGCAGTATTTT. Translated, it gives CASILGGALQGDTQYF.

This sequence joins TRBV6-2 or TRBV6-3 and TRBJ2-7; the D call may be TRBD1 or TRBD2 (5 bases each). CDR3 length equals 15 residues. Germline CDR1 and CDR2: MNHEY and SVGEGT. The V and J ends lost 0 bases and 2 bases respectively, with 11 bases between them. CDR3 amino acids: CASSYSRGRTYEQYF. The CDR3 DNA sequence: TGTGCCAGCAGTTACTCGAGGGGCAGAACCTACGAGCAGTACTTC.

This clonotype was seen a handful of times. The chain carries TRBV6-1 and TRBJ2-5; 11 bases are shared with TRBD2. The CDR3 totals 15 residues. V trimming: 7 bases; J trimming: 5 bases; junction bases outside the gene matches: 9. Per germline, CDR1 MNHNS and CDR2 SASEGT. CDR3 nucleotides: TGTGCCAGCAAGGATAGCGGGAGGGCCCTGGAGACCCAGTACTTC. Translating it yields CASKDSGRALETQYF.

This clonotype was counted only a few times. The chain employs TRBV5-1 and TRBJ2-5; D might be TRBD1 (6 bases). V dropped 0 bases and J dropped 3 bases, with 12 bases sitting between them. Germline-derived CDR1 and CDR2 are SGHRS and YFSETQ. The CDR3 covers 15 residues. CDR3 region: CASSLGAGTKETQYF. The CDR3 bases are TGCGCCAGCAGCTTGGGGGCCGGGACAAAAGAGACCCAGTACTTC.

The V and J genes are TRBV7-6 and TRBJ2-7, with 8 bases identical to TRBD1. Germline V gives CDR1 SGHVS, CDR2 FNYEAQ. Trimming cost V 1 base and J 2 bases; bases outside gene matches: 4. This CDR3 is built from 15 residues. The CDR3 DNA is TGTGCCAGCAGCTTAGATTGGACAGGGCCCTACGAGCAGTACTTC. This gives the protein CASSLDWTGPYEQYF.

The chain carries TRBV20-1 and TRBJ1-2; 7 positions agree with TRBD1. The junction had 9 bases not matched to a gene; V was cut back by 4 bases and J by 4 bases. The CDR3 loop spans 14 amino acids. Looked up from germline, CDR1 is DFQATT and CDR2 is SNEGSKA (reference sequence). Here the CDR3 DNA reads TGCAGTGCTACGCCTCAGGGGGGAACCTATGGCTACACCTTC. It is translated as CSATPQGGTYGYTF.

This clonotype was seen a handful of times. This sequence joins TRBV5-6 and TRBJ2-1; 7 nucleotides agree with TRBD2. V gave up 4 bases and J gave up 9 bases; unmatched junction bases: 13. The CDR3 is 15 residues long. Germline CDR1 and CDR2: SGHDT and YYEEEE. CDR3 DNA: TGTGCCAGCAGCCCCAGTAGCGGGCTACGGGGTGAGCAGTTCTTC. It translates to CASSPSSGLRGEQFF.

The V gene is TRBV20-1, the J gene TRBJ2-5; possibly TRBD2 for D (6 bases). Germline values: CDR1 DFQATT, CDR2 SNEGSKA (reference sequence). V was trimmed by 5 bases and J by 4 bases, leaving 17 bases between them. This CDR3 is built from 14 residues. CDR3 nucleotides: TGCAGTGCTCTAGACGGGGGAAGGGTAGAGACCCAGTACTTC. Amino acids: CSALDGGRVETQYF.

This clonotype was seen a few times. The chain carries TRBV7-2 and TRBJ2-4; 7 bases are a match to TRBD1. CDR1 SGHTA and CDR2 FQGNSA come from the germline V gene. The CDR3 is 14 amino acids. With 5 bases clipped from V and 4 bases from J, the junction kept 5 bases outside the gene matches. CDR3 sequence reads: CASSPGTVKNIQYF. The CDR3 coding sequence is TGTGCCAGCAGCCCCGGGACAGTAAAAAACATTCAGTACTTC.

There are a few counts of this clonotype. This sequence joins TRBV12-3 or TRBV12-4 and TRBJ2-7; D ambiguous. This CDR3 spans 13 amino acids. V was shortened by 8 bases and J by 7 bases, with 18 bases between the two germline ends. The CDR3 sequence is CASELDLEAEQYF. CDR3 bases: TGTGCCAGCGAATTGGACCTCGAGGCGGAGCAGTACTTC.